This T cell receptor beta chain is drawn from a study of cytomegalovirus exposure and HLA in healthy donors. Only in-frame clones appear in the TCRdb table, and some are missing; sequencing was by immunoSEQ multiplex PCR. The data contain 80,000 to 100,000 clones, around 88% of them seen just once; the ten biggest clones take up roughly 3.9%. To note about this clone: Its antigen is as yet unknown.

Separate from the roughly 720-subject first cohort, the approximately 130-subject validation cohort was the one that the donors belonged to. The CDR3 runs to 12 residues. V was shortened by 8 bases and J by 5 bases, with 10 bases between the two germline ends. Germline CDR1 is SNHLY and CDR2 is FYNNEI. Study conclusions and caveats: The classifier reportedly diagnosed cytomegalovirus status with high specificity and sensitivity. TCR beta chains numbering under 200 were designated cytomegalovirus-associated.

The sequence derives from a woman in her 30s in good health and CMV-seronegative. This chain uses TRBV2 with TRBJ2-1; tentative D call: TRBD1 (5 bases). The sample was PBMCs. CDR3 residues: CASLRVNNEQFF. The CDR3 nucleotides are TGTGCCAGCCTCAGGGTGAACAATGAGCAGTTCTTC.